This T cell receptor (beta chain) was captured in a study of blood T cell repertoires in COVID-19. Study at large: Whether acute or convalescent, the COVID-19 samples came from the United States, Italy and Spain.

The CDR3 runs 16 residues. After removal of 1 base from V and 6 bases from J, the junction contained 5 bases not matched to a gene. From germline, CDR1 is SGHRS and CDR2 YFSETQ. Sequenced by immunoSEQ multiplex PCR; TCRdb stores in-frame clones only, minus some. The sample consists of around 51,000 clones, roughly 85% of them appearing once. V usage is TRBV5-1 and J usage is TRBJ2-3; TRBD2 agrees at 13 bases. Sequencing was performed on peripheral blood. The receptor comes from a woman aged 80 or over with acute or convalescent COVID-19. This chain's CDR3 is CASSLITSGGADTQYF. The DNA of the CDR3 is TGCGCCAGCAGCTTGATCACTAGCGGGGGGGCGGATACGCAGTATTTT.